These 21 T cell receptor beta chains were all obtained from the same sample, sequenced in a study of T-cell reconstitution after alpha-beta-depleted transplantation in children. As it was prepared, the TCRbeta library received unique molecular identifiers. TCRdb called the PCR reads again in MiXCR, with one record for every CDR3 protein. In the table there are approximately 350,000 distinct CDR3 sequences, less than 15% of which are singletons. This specimen was PBMCs, taken from the stem cell graft. The receptors come from a human donor who donated a stem cell graft to a child with Fanconi anemia.

J is TRBJ1-1 and V is TRBV29-1; no definite D call. V was cut by 4 bases and J by 0 bases, with 9 bases left in between. Germline values: CDR1 SQVTM, CDR2 ANQGSEA. There are 13 residues in the CDR3. The CDR3 DNA reads as TGCAGCGTTGTCAGGCCGATGAACACTGAAGCTTTCTTT. This codes for CSVVRPMNTEAFF.

The chain links TRBV5-6 to TRBJ1-2; D call uncertain. V dropped 0 bases and J dropped 5 bases, with 8 bases sitting between them. Germline-derived CDR1 and CDR2 are SGHDT and YYEEEE. This CDR3 region has 13 residues. CDR3 region: CASSLGTVYGYTF. CDR3 DNA: TGTGCCAGCAGCTTGGGGACGGTTTATGGCTACACCTTC.

V gene TRBV7-8 combines with J gene TRBJ2-3, with D perhaps TRBD1 (5 bases). Germline V gene lookup returns CDR1 SGHVS and CDR2 FQNEAQ. The CDR3 contains 14 residues. Trimming stripped 2 bases from V and 3 bases from J, with 9 bases between. DNA of the CDR3: TGTGCCAGCAGCTTACAGGGTCTTACAGATACGCAGTATTTT. Amino acids: CASSLQGLTDTQYF. The full variable domain, in which reference TRBV7-8 and TRBJ2-3 provide the parts outside the CDR3, is GAGVSQSPRYKVAKRGQDVALRCDPISGHVSLFWYQQALGQGPEFLTYFQNEAQLDKSGLPSDRFFAERPEGSVSTLKIQRTQQEDSAVYLCASSLQGLTDTQYFGPGTRLTVL.

This clonotype was seen a few times. DNA of the CDR3: TGTGCCAGCAGCCCCCCGAGACAGGGGGGGAACTATGGCTACACCTTC. Translation: CASSPPRQGGNYGYTF. The rearrangement links TRBV14 to TRBJ1-2; 9 bases are shared with TRBD1. The J segment lost 2 bases and the V segment lost 4 bases, leaving 8 bases of the junction unmatched. This CDR3 comprises 16 residues. The germline V gene has CDR1 SGHDN and CDR2 FVKESK.

This clonotype was found many times. The gene calls are TRBV5-1 and TRBJ2-3, with 9 bases lining up with TRBD2. Germline trimming cut 2 bases from V and 4 bases from J; bases unmatched to any gene: 5. The CDR3 spans 15 residues. Germline CDR1 is SGHRS and CDR2 is YFSETQ. The CDR3 DNA is TGCGCCAGCAGCTTAAACGTAGCGGGGGCAGATACGCAGTATTTT. The encoded protein is CASSLNVAGADTQYF.

The V call is TRBV27, the J call TRBJ2-5; the D gene is possibly TRBD1 (5 bases). V was cut by 3 bases and J by 3 bases, with 8 bases left in between. The CDR3 contains 13 residues. Germline CDR1 reads MNHEY; CDR2 reads SMNVEV (reference sequence). The CDR3: CASSFDSEETQYF. In DNA, the CDR3 is TGTGCCAGCAGTTTTGACAGCGAAGAGACCCAGTACTTC.

The V call is TRBV18, the J call TRBJ1-2, with TRBD1 identical over 7 bases. In germline, CDR1 is KGHSH, CDR2 LQKENI. Trimming cost V 3 bases and J 8 bases; bases outside gene matches: 6. CDR3 size: 13 residues. In nucleotides, the CDR3 is TGTGCCAGCTCACCCGACAGGGAGGGCGGCTACACCTTC. The encoded protein is CASSPDREGGYTF.

This chain connects TRBV12-3 or TRBV12-4 to TRBJ2-7; D may be TRBD2 (6 bases). Trimming left V 6 bases short and J 3 bases short, with 6 bases between. The CDR3 has 11 amino acids. This CDR3 is CASSGGYEQYV. The CDR3, as DNA: TGTGCCAGCAGCGGGGGCTACGAGCAGTACGTC.

The V and J genes are TRBV7-3 and TRBJ2-1; 11 bases match TRBD2. The CDR3 spans 19 residues. J lost 9 bases, V lost 0 bases, and 16 bases had no gene match. The germline V gene encodes CDR1 SGHTA and CDR2 FQGTGA. CDR3 loop: CASSLTSLAGGRGESEQFF. For the CDR3, the DNA is TGTGCCAGCAGCTTAACGAGTCTAGCGGGGGGCCGGGGGGAGAGTGAGCAGTTCTTC.

The chain combines TRBV5-1 with TRBJ2-7; 7 bases map to TRBD1. From germline, CDR1 is SGHRS and CDR2 YFSETQ. J gave up 3 bases and V 0 bases, and 15 bases lay outside the gene matches. This CDR3 contains 18 residues. CDR3 in amino acids: CASSLVGGQHGAFYEQYF. In DNA, the CDR3 is TGCGCCAGCAGCTTGGTAGGGGGACAGCATGGGGCCTTCTACGAGCAGTACTTC.

The table lists this clonotype with a few counts. This chain uses TRBV20-1 with TRBJ2-1; TRBD2 matches 8 bases. The germline V gene encodes CDR1 DFQATT and CDR2 SNEGSKA (reference sequence). This CDR3 comprises 17 residues. The V segment lost 4 bases and the J segment 8 bases; nucleotides outside the gene matches: 19. CDR3 in DNA: TGCAGTGCTACTCGGGATAGCGGGGTAGGGAGGGGGGATGAGCAGTTCTTC. Protein: CSATRDSGVGRGDEQFF.

This clonotype was counted only a few times. The chain uses TRBV2 and TRBJ2-7; no clear D. CDR1 and CDR2 (germline): SNHLY, FYNNEI. Trimming pared 6 bases from V and 1 base from J, leaving 10 bases between. This CDR3 is 13 amino acids long. CDR3 loop: CASRSRSSYEQYV. Written as DNA, the CDR3 is TGTGCCAGCAGGTCTCGTTCTTCCTACGAGCAGTACGTC.

In its sample, this clonotype was seen a few times. V usage is TRBV6-2 or TRBV6-3 and J usage is TRBJ2-4; D is possibly TRBD2 (5 bases). CDR3 length equals 13 residues. The germline gives CDR1 MNHEY, CDR2 SVGEGT. Trimming removed 6 bases at V and 8 bases at J, with 14 bases between. CDR3 nucleotides: TGTGCCAGCAGCGGGGAGCCCGGGGACATTCAGTACTTC. It translates to CASSGEPGDIQYF.

This clonotype was observed a few times. The rearrangement links TRBV20-1 to TRBJ2-5; TRBD1 aligns across 8 bases. CDR1 DFQATT and CDR2 SNEGSKA come from the germline V gene (reference sequence). The CDR3 is made up of 12 amino acids. V lost 5 bases, J lost 4 bases, and 3 bases stayed unmatched. As DNA, the CDR3 is TGCAGTGCTCCAGGGGGCTTAGAGACCCAGTACTTC. Its protein product is CSAPGGLETQYF.

V gene TRBV12-3 or TRBV12-4 combines with J gene TRBJ2-3, with no clear D. CDR3 length equals 15 residues. Trimming stripped 2 bases from V and 2 bases from J, with 11 bases between. CDR3 nucleotide sequence: TGTGCCAGCAGTTTATGGGCCGACCTCACAGATACGCAGTATTTT. It specifies CASSLWADLTDTQYF.

The sample holds many counts of this clonotype. The V and J genes are TRBV6-2 or TRBV6-3 and TRBJ2-1; TRBD2 agrees at 7 bases. The CDR3 consists of 15 residues. Trimming cost V 2 bases and J 6 bases; bases outside gene matches: 7. Germline CDR1 is MNHEY and CDR2 is SVGEGT. CDR3 coding DNA: TGTGCCAGCAGTTACCTGCGGGGGACCCTCAATGAGCAGTTCTTC. It specifies CASSYLRGTLNEQFF.

The rearrangement links TRBV12-3 or TRBV12-4 to TRBJ1-1; weak D call: TRBD1 (5 bases). Trimming took off 3 bases at V and 4 bases at J, with 12 bases between the two ends. This CDR3 spans 14 amino acids. This CDR3 reads CASSLADGGTEAFF. CDR3 bases: TGTGCCAGCAGTTTGGCCGACGGGGGCACTGAAGCTTTCTTT.

In its sample, this clonotype was seen a few times. The V call is TRBV11-2, the J call TRBJ1-1, with D hard to call. Germline V gene lookup returns CDR1 SGHAT and CDR2 FQNNGV. The CDR3 sequence is 13 residues long. V lost 4 bases to trimming and J lost 4 bases, with 10 bases between them. CDR3 amino acids: CASSSLASTEAFF. CDR3 nucleotide sequence: TGTGCCAGCAGCTCCCTGGCCAGCACTGAAGCTTTCTTT. The whole variable domain, remainder taken from reference TRBV11-2 and TRBJ1-1, is EAGVAQSPRYKIIEKRQSVAFWCNPISGHATLYWYQQILGQGPKLLIQFQNNGVVDDSQLPKDRFSAERLKGVDSTLKIQPAKLEDSAVYLCASSSLASTEAFFGQGTRLTVV.

CDR3 sequence (DNA): TGTGCCAGCAGCTTAGATGAGAGGGGGCGCAAGCCGCAGTATTTT. This encodes CASSLDERGRKPQYF. The genes are TRBV11-2 and TRBJ2-3; 7 bases are shared with TRBD1. The CDR3 runs 15 residues. CDR1 SGHAT and CDR2 FQNNGV come from the germline V gene. The junction had 10 bases not matched to a gene; V was cut back by 0 bases and J by 10 bases.

At least ten counts were recorded for this clonotype. This chain uses TRBV29-1 with TRBJ1-1; D is perhaps TRBD1 (5 bases). CDR1 and CDR2 from the germline V gene are SQVTM and ANQGSEA. With 4 bases removed from V and 1 base from J, the gap between germline ends came to 7 bases. CDR3 size: 12 residues. CDR3 DNA sequence: TGCAGCGTTGGACAGCCGAACACTGAAGCTTTCTTT. Its protein product is CSVGQPNTEAFF.

The sample holds a few counts of this clonotype. V and J are TRBV7-2 and TRBJ2-3; D call uncertain. The CDR3 extends over 13 amino acids. Germline lookup yields CDR1 SGHTA and CDR2 FQGNSA. Trimming took 6 bases from V and 1 from J, leaving 8 bases between them. DNA for the CDR3: TGTGCCAGCAGGGCGAGAGGCACAGATACGCAGTATTTT. Protein product: CASRARGTDTQYF.